Below are 28 T cell receptor beta chains sequenced from a single sample in a study of T-cell memory formation after mild COVID-19. TCRdb passed the 5' RACE reads through MiXCR, listing each CDR3 protein once. The sample contains about 390,000 distinct CDR3 sequences, 21% of which appear only once. The source material was PBMCs or a T cell subset sorted from them (not recorded which). The receptor set was obtained from an adult woman who had mild COVID-19 (a few samples of this study predate the infection). Cell type and time point are not known.

The V call is TRBV11-3, the J call TRBJ2-1, with a possible D match to TRBD2 (6 bases). V was trimmed by 4 bases and J by 4 bases, leaving 11 bases between them. The CDR3 has 14 residues. The germline V gene encodes CDR1 SGHNT and CDR2 YENEEA. The CDR3 DNA reads as TGTGCCAGCAGCTCCGGGCGGGGTTACAATGAGCAGTTCTTC. It codes for CASSSGRGYNEQFF.

This rearrangement joins TRBV7-9 to TRBJ2-5, with D hard to call. Per the germline V gene, CDR1 is SEHNR and CDR2 is FQNEAQ (reference sequence). V lost 3 bases to trimming and J lost 5 bases, with 10 bases between them. The CDR3 sequence is 13 residues long. The CDR3 bases are TGTGCCAGCAGCTTTACGTACGAGGAGACCCAGTACTTC. It specifies CASSFTYEETQYF.

In its sample, this clonotype was seen a few times. The genes are TRBV12-3 or TRBV12-4 and TRBJ1-3, with D possibly TRBD1 on 6 matching bases. The CDR3 totals 15 residues. V lost 6 bases and J 2 bases, leaving 14 bases between the germline ends. CDR3 protein: CASRAGHLAGNTIYF. CDR3 DNA sequence: TGTGCCAGCAGGGCGGGACACCTGGCTGGAAACACCATATATTTT.

This clonotype was seen a handful of times. CDR3 residues: CASSLSIGTANQPQHF. Written as DNA, the CDR3 is TGTGCCAGCAGCTTATCGATTGGGACAGCTAATCAGCCCCAGCATTTT. The V gene is TRBV7-2, the J gene TRBJ1-5, with 7 bases fitting TRBD1. Losses at the gene ends were 2 bases for V and 4 bases for J; bases not matched to a gene: 8. The CDR3 has 16 amino acids. Germline V gene data show CDR1 as SGHTA and CDR2 as FQGNSA.

This clonotype appeared a few times. V gene TRBV27 combines with J gene TRBJ1-4, with D unresolved. The CDR3 sequence is 14 residues long. The V end lost 1 base, the J end lost 11 bases, and 14 bases lay between the germline ends. Germline-derived CDR1 and CDR2 are MNHEY and SMNVEV (reference sequence). CDR3 in DNA: TGTGCCAGCAGTTTATTGGCAGGCAATGGGAAACTGTTTTTT. As protein: CASSLLAGNGKLFF.

The table lists this clonotype with a few counts. This chain links TRBV6-5 with TRBJ1-3; no reliable D call. The germline V gene encodes CDR1 MNHEY and CDR2 SVGAGI. Trimming stripped 2 bases from V and 2 bases from J, with 10 bases between. There are 15 residues in the CDR3. CDR3 in DNA: TGTGCCAGCAGTTACGCCCCACGGGCTGGAAACACCATATATTTT. Its protein is CASSYAPRAGNTIYF.

The table lists this clonotype with many counts. This chain connects TRBV20-1 to TRBJ2-7, with 8 bases matching TRBD2. Trimming cost V 4 bases and J 3 bases; bases outside gene matches: 2. From germline, CDR1 is DFQATT and CDR2 SNEGSKA (reference sequence). The CDR3 has 12 residues. In DNA form, the CDR3 reads TGCAGTGCTACGGGGGGGAACTACGAGCAGTACTTC. As protein: CSATGGNYEQYF.

The chain combines TRBV20-1 with TRBJ2-1; D is perhaps TRBD2 (5 bases). CDR3 length equals 18 residues. Deletions cut 0 bases from V and 1 base from J, with 19 bases between. Germline-derived CDR1 and CDR2 are DFQATT and SNEGSKA (reference sequence). In DNA form, the CDR3 reads TGCAGTGCTAGAGAAATTGGATGGAGCGGTGATTCCTACAATGAGCAGTTCTTC. It yields the protein CSAREIGWSGDSYNEQFF.

This clonotype was picked up many times. The chain's CDR3 is CASSPGGQETQYF. The DNA for the CDR3 is TGCGCCAGCAGCCCGGGGGGCCAAGAGACCCAGTACTTC. The chain joins TRBV4-1 to TRBJ2-5, with 7 bases matching TRBD2. The V gene's germline CDR1 is MGHRA and CDR2 YSYEKL. This CDR3 comprises 13 residues. V shed 4 bases, J shed 1 base, and the junction held 0 bases outside the gene matches.

This clonotype was seen a handful of times. The J gene is TRBJ2-1, the V gene TRBV6-2 or TRBV6-3, with 7 bases lining up with TRBD1. The CDR3 has 12 residues. The germline V gene encodes CDR1 MNHEY and CDR2 SVGEGT. With 0 bases clipped from V and 10 bases from J, the junction kept 0 bases outside the gene matches. The chain's CDR3 is CASSYSGGEQFF. Here the CDR3 DNA reads TGTGCCAGCAGTTACTCAGGGGGCGAGCAGTTCTTC.

The chain joins TRBV12-3 or TRBV12-4 to TRBJ2-3; 12 bases map to TRBD2. The V segment lost 5 bases and the J segment 4 bases; nucleotides outside the gene matches: 1. The CDR3 has 14 amino acids. This CDR3 is CASSRTSGADTQYF. CDR3 nucleotides: TGTGCCAGCAGTCGGACTAGCGGGGCAGATACGCAGTATTTT.

The chain combines TRBV13 with TRBJ1-2; tentative D call: TRBD1 (5 bases). CDR3 length: 13 residues. Looked up from germline, CDR1 is PRHDT and CDR2 is FYEKMQ (reference sequence). Trimming took 0 bases from V and 4 from J, leaving 6 bases between them. Here the CDR3 reads CASSLGTVYGYTF. Written as DNA, the CDR3 is TGTGCCAGCAGCTTAGGGACAGTCTATGGCTACACCTTC.

The V gene is TRBV20-1, the J gene TRBJ1-1; D is undetermined. The CDR3 has 13 amino acids. Per germline, CDR1 DFQATT and CDR2 SNEGSKA (reference sequence). V was cut by 1 base and J by 1 base, with 7 bases left in between. In nucleotides, the CDR3 is TGCAGTGCTAGAGTGACCTGGAACACTGAAGCTTTCTTT. Protein: CSARVTWNTEAFF.

The chain recombines TRBV19 with TRBJ2-1; 8 nucleotides match TRBD2. This CDR3 has 15 amino acids. Trimming at V came to 2 bases and at J to 6 bases, leaving 6 bases not matched to a gene. Germline assignment: CDR1 LNHDA and CDR2 SQIVND (reference sequence). In DNA, the CDR3 is TGTGCCAGTAGTATACTGACTAGCGAAGTCAATGAGCAGTTCTTC. Encoded protein: CASSILTSEVNEQFF.

The table lists this clonotype with a few counts. The chain combines TRBV7-9 with TRBJ2-5, with D perhaps being TRBD1 or TRBD2 (5 bases each). In germline, CDR1 is SEHNR, CDR2 FQNEAQ (reference sequence). The CDR3 is 14 amino acids. The germline V and J ends were trimmed by 5 bases and 5 bases, with 15 bases remaining between them. CDR3 sequence: CASSPRSGLETQYF. CDR3 in DNA: TGTGCCAGCAGCCCCCGGTCGGGGCTTGAGACCCAGTACTTC.

The chain combines TRBV7-9 with TRBJ1-2; 7 nucleotides agree with TRBD1. There are 13 residues in the CDR3. Germline values: CDR1 SEHNR, CDR2 FQNEAQ (reference sequence). With V trimmed by 10 bases and J by 6 bases, 11 bases remained unmatched. Here the CDR3 DNA reads TGTGCCACCCGGGACAGCCGGTCAGATGGCTACACCTTC. This translates into CATRDSRSDGYTF.

The V gene is TRBV7-9, the J gene TRBJ2-5; D gene unclear. This CDR3 comprises 14 residues. V was pared by 3 bases and J by 5 bases, with 13 bases between. CDR1 SEHNR and CDR2 FQNEAQ come from the germline V gene (reference sequence). The CDR3 loop is CASSFSSDGETQYF. The CDR3, as DNA: TGTGCCAGCAGCTTTTCCTCCGACGGGGAGACCCAGTACTTC.

This chain joins TRBV12-3 or TRBV12-4 and TRBJ1-3; tentative D call: TRBD1 (5 bases). The V gene lost 5 bases and the J gene lost 2 bases, with 10 bases spanning the gap. CDR3 length: 14 amino acids. The CDR3 DNA reads as TGTGCCAGCAGTCCTCAGGGTGCTGGAAACACCATATATTTT. It yields the protein CASSPQGAGNTIYF.

This clonotype was seen a few times. J is TRBJ2-7 and V is TRBV5-1; 15 bases fit TRBD2. Losses at the gene ends were 4 bases for V and 0 bases for J; bases not matched to a gene: 8. There are 18 residues in the CDR3. The V gene's germline CDR1 is SGHRS and CDR2 YFSETQ. The CDR3 spells CASSEGLAGGESSYEQYF. In DNA, the CDR3 is TGCGCCAGCAGCGAGGGACTAGCGGGGGGCGAGAGCTCCTACGAGCAGTACTTC.

This clonotype was seen a handful of times. V usage is TRBV7-9 and J usage is TRBJ1-1, with D possibly matching TRBD1 (5 bases). Germline V gives CDR1 SEHNR, CDR2 FQNEAQ (reference sequence). This CDR3 is 17 amino acids long. With 3 bases removed from V and 1 base from J, the gap between germline ends came to 18 bases. The CDR3 bases are TGTGCCAGCAGCTTTCCCTCGTCGCAGACAGAGAACACTGAAGCTTTCTTT. Its protein is CASSFPSSQTENTEAFF.

This clonotype was detected only a few times. This rearrangement joins TRBV6-2 or TRBV6-3 to TRBJ1-2; D is unresolved. There are 13 residues in the CDR3. Trimming removed 6 bases at V and 0 bases at J, with 8 bases between. CDR1 and CDR2 from the germline V gene are MNHEY and SVGEGT. The CDR3 DNA is TGTGCCAGCAGAACCGCAGCTAACTATGGCTACACCTTC. Translating gives CASRTAANYGYTF.

This clonotype showed up just a few times. The V and J genes are TRBV25-1 and TRBJ2-3; D is perhaps TRBD2 (6 bases). Germline V gives CDR1 MGHDK, CDR2 SYGVNS. The V end was cut by 6 bases, the J end by 1 base, with 11 bases between. The CDR3 contains 14 residues. The CDR3 protein is CASSRDWGTDTQYF. CDR3 DNA: TGTGCCAGCAGCCGGGACTGGGGCACAGATACGCAGTATTTT.

This clonotype was seen at least ten times. J is TRBJ2-7 and V is TRBV24-1; D is possibly TRBD2 (6 bases). Looked up from germline, CDR1 is KGHDR and CDR2 is SFDVKD. The CDR3 is 14 residues long. The V gene lost 5 bases and the J gene lost 7 bases, with 17 bases spanning the gap. The CDR3 spells CATSGAGRSNEQYF. CDR3 bases: TGTGCCACCAGTGGGGCAGGGAGGAGCAATGAGCAGTACTTC.

V usage is TRBV4-1 and J usage is TRBJ2-3, with a tentative D call TRBD1 (6 bases). Germline-derived CDR1 and CDR2 are MGHRA and YSYEKL. This CDR3 is 16 amino acids long. Trimming removed 1 base at V and 2 bases at J, with 13 bases between. The CDR3 loop is CASSQGFQGYTDTQYF. The CDR3 DNA follows: TGCGCCAGCAGCCAAGGATTCCAGGGGTACACAGATACGCAGTATTTT.

Remarks on this clonotype: No DNA is shown, since the ends of the CDR3 on it are uncertain; the CDR3 is the one TCRdb lists. The chain uses TRBV12-3 or TRBV12-4 and TRBJ2-1; TRBD1 is the table's D call and was not checked against the DNA. 15 amino acids form the CDR3, both terminal residues included. The CDR3 region is CASSFFGHVDNEQFF.

The chain employs TRBV12-3 or TRBV12-4 and TRBJ1-5; 9 nucleotides agree with TRBD1. V shed 6 bases, J shed 1 base, and the junction held 4 bases outside the gene matches. This CDR3 has 15 amino acids. The CDR3 sequence is CASRRGQGSNQPQHF. The CDR3 nucleotides are TGTGCCAGCAGACGGGGACAGGGAAGCAATCAGCCCCAGCATTTT.

This chain uses TRBV14 with TRBJ2-1, with D maybe TRBD2 (5 bases). Per germline, CDR1 SGHDN and CDR2 FVKESK. V lost 1 base and J 3 bases, leaving 13 bases between the germline ends. The CDR3 extends over 16 amino acids. The CDR3 DNA sequence: TGTGCCAGCAGCCAAGCCGGCCCCGGACTCTACAATGAGCAGTTCTTC. Translating it yields CASSQAGPGLYNEQFF.

At least ten counts were recorded for this clonotype. The rearrangement joins TRBV25-1 to TRBJ2-7; D unresolved. The CDR3 is 13 amino acids. The V and J ends lost 3 bases and 2 bases respectively, with 8 bases between them. Looked up from germline, CDR1 is MGHDK and CDR2 is SYGVNS. The DNA of the CDR3 is TGTGCCAGCAGTGAGAACAGCCCCTACGAGCAGTACTTC. It encodes CASSENSPYEQYF.